This TCR beta chain emerged from a study of cytomegalovirus exposure and HLA in healthy donors. Germline V CDR1 and CDR2: SGDLS, YYNGEE. The CDR3 covers 15 residues. Trimming at V came to 3 bases and at J to 0 bases, leaving 2 bases not matched to a gene. Broader study findings: Presence/absence analyses supposed approximately even sequencing depth among donors. Altogether, 150 to 200 TCR beta chains were recorded as cytomegalovirus-associated. DRB1 had the most TCR associations and HLA-C the fewest, a later analysis found, with rates varying by HLA locus.

This clone was counted a few times. What it binds is unknown. Both 60 Vbeta primers and 13 Jbeta primers went into the PCR. Using immunoSEQ multiplex PCR, the repertoire was profiled, and TCRdb retains in-frame clones only, with some absent. The sample has more than 85,000 clones, 13% to 15% seen once. The TCR originated in a female donor in good health and CMV-seronegative. The sequenced sample consisted of PBMCs. The gene calls are TRBV9 and TRBJ2-1; 8 bases map to TRBD1. The CDR3 DNA reads as TGTGCCAGCAGCGGACAGGGGAACTCCTACAATGAGCAGTTCTTC. Encoded protein: CASSGQGNSYNEQFF.